This T cell receptor (beta chain) was recorded in a study of cytomegalovirus exposure and HLA in healthy donors. Points from the study as a whole: It has been reported that TCR beta sequences accurately predicted the HLA-A and HLA-B alleles of most subjects. TCR association rates varied by HLA locus in a later analysis, with DRB1 highest and HLA-C lowest. According to the study, around 150 TCR beta chains were cytomegalovirus-associated.

To note about this clone: Its matching antigen is unknown.

It was with 60 Vbeta and 13 Jbeta primers that the PCR ran. Data came from immunoSEQ multiplex PCR; TCRdb stores just in-frame clones and leaves some out. The sample has 77,000 or so clones, approximately 75% seen once. V gave up 6 bases and J gave up 4 bases; unmatched junction bases: 8. The length of the CDR3 is 15 residues. CDR1 SGHRS and CDR2 YFSETQ come from the germline V gene. Sequenced material: PBMCs. The V and J genes are TRBV5-1 and TRBJ2-2; 8 bases fit TRBD1. The receptor was isolated from a woman aged 40 to 50 in good health and CMV-seronegative. In nucleotides, the CDR3 is TGCGCCAGCACTCCGGACAGGGCCATCACCGGGGAGCTGTTTTTT. Encoded protein: CASTPDRAITGELFF.